This T cell receptor (beta chain) derives from a study of OX40 agonist ivuxolimab in advanced cancers. CDR3 length: 16 residues. As for this clone: The target antigen is unknown.

Sequenced by immunoSEQ multiplex PCR; TCRdb stores in-frame clones only, minus some. The data hold more than 65,000 clones, with under 80% observed a single time. If patients had autoimmune disease history or systemic immunosuppression, they were excluded. Study-level results: Fewer expanded clones were found on average in CD4+ than in CD8+ T cells. By week 6 at 0.1 to 3.0 mg/kg, blood CD4+ and CD8+ T cells had expanded clonally. Low normalized T-cell clonal expansion was also seen in some nonresponders.

The TCR comes from an adult with an advanced solid tumor such as melanoma, head and neck, liver or kidney cancer. V usage is TRBV1 and J usage is TRBJ2-2. TRBV1 has pseudogene status. Here the sequenced sample was CD4+ or CD8+ T cells sorted from blood, taken in a trial of the OX40 agonist ivuxolimab. The CDR3, as DNA: TGCACCAGCAGCTGGAGGGTAGGGGGTAACACCGGGGAGCTGTTTTTT. This gives the protein CTSSWRVGGNTGELFF.